This is a list of T cell receptor beta chains from one sample in a study of lymphopenia after photon versus proton radiotherapy. This table comes from immunoSEQ multiplex PCR, and its TCRdb copy is limited to in-frame clones, with some not included. Of around 28,000 clones in the sample, 65% to 85% were seen once. Material: peripheral blood, obtained from a patient treated with photon-based radiotherapy. The receptors originated from a man in his fifties or sixties with gastric cancer. The CDR3 runs from the conserved cysteine through the conserved F or W. A D gene is named only where the DNA matches it firmly. The listing skips clone size in some rows; elsewhere it reads once, few, many or a size class.

clone_size: .
d_call: .
j_call: TRBJ1-6
v_call: TRBV5-1
cdr3_aa: CASSFSRPLARSNSPLHF
cdr3_nt: TGCGCCAGCAGCTTCTCGCGGCCTCTAGCTCGGAGTAATTCACCCCTCCACTTT

clone_size: .
d_call: .
j_call: TRBJ1-3
v_call: TRBV6-1
cdr3_aa: CASSDTLGNTIYF
cdr3_nt: TGTGCCAGCAGTGACACCCTCGGTAACACCATATATTTT

clone_size: .
d_call: .
j_call: TRBJ1-2
v_call: TRBV4-1
cdr3_aa: CASSQKTKTVNYGYTF
cdr3_nt: TGCGCCAGCAGCCAAAAAACCAAGACAGTCAACTATGGCTACACCTTC

clone_size: .
d_call: .
j_call: TRBJ1-5
v_call: TRBV6-1
cdr3_aa: CASSALGGILQPQHF
cdr3_nt: TGTGCCAGCAGTGCGTTGGGGGGAATTTTGCAGCCCCAGCATTTT

clone_size: once
d_call: .
j_call: TRBJ2-2
v_call: TRBV5-1
cdr3_aa: CASSFQTVTGELFF
cdr3_nt: TGCGCCAGCAGCTTCCAGACAGTTACCGGGGAGCTGTTTTTT

clone_size: .
d_call: TRBD1
j_call: TRBJ1-2
v_call: TRBV9
cdr3_aa: CASSVTTGGENYGYTF
cdr3_nt: TGTGCCAGCAGCGTCACAACAGGGGGCGAGAACTATGGCTACACCTTC

clone_size: .
d_call: .
j_call: TRBJ1-4
v_call: TRBV12-5
cdr3_aa: CASGHTREEKLFF
cdr3_nt: TGTGCTAGTGGACATACAAGAGAAGAAAAACTGTTTTTT

clone_size: once
d_call: .
j_call: TRBJ2-5
v_call: TRBV7-2
cdr3_aa: CASSTREETQYF
cdr3_nt: TGTGCCAGCAGCACCAGGGAAGAGACCCAGTACTTC

clone_size: .
d_call: TRBD1
j_call: TRBJ1-1
v_call: TRBV10-2
cdr3_aa: CASSIGQERGEAFF
cdr3_nt: TGCGCCAGCAGCATAGGACAGGAACGGGGGGAAGCTTTCTTT

clone_size: .
d_call: .
j_call: TRBJ1-5
v_call: TRBV19
cdr3_aa: CASSIDREGQPQHF
cdr3_nt: TGTGCCAGTAGTATAGACAGGGAGGGTCAGCCCCAGCATTTT

clone_size: .
d_call: TRBD1
j_call: TRBJ2-1
v_call: TRBV11-2
cdr3_aa: CASSLTGARNEQFF
cdr3_nt: TGTGCCAGCAGCTTAACAGGGGCTCGCAATGAGCAGTTCTTC

clone_size: .
d_call: .
j_call: TRBJ1-4
v_call: TRBV2
cdr3_aa: CASSGHLNEKLFF
cdr3_nt: TGTGCCAGCTCGGGACACCTTAATGAAAAACTGTTTTTT

clone_size: .
d_call: .
j_call: TRBJ2-5
v_call: TRBV10-1
cdr3_aa: CASTLTIETQYF
cdr3_nt: TGCGCCAGCACTTTAACTATCGAGACCCAGTACTTC

clone_size: .
d_call: .
j_call: TRBJ1-6
v_call: TRBV19
cdr3_aa: CASSIGFSYNSPLHF
cdr3_nt: TGTGCCAGTAGTATAGGGTTCTCCTATAATTCACCCCTCCACTTT

clone_size: .
d_call: .
j_call: TRBJ1-6
v_call: TRBV5-1
cdr3_aa: CASSLGKGGNSPLHF
cdr3_nt: TGCGCCAGCAGCTTGGGTAAGGGAGGTAATTCACCCCTCCACTTT

clone_size: once
d_call: .
j_call: TRBJ1-1
v_call: TRBV2
cdr3_aa: CARKRGVGTEAFF
cdr3_nt: TGTGCCAGAAAGAGGGGCGTAGGGACTGAAGCTTTCTTT

clone_size: .
d_call: .
j_call: TRBJ1-5
v_call: TRBV4-1
cdr3_aa: CASSQGGPQFLQPQHF
cdr3_nt: TGCGCCAGCAGCCAAGGGGGGCCCCAATTTTTGCAGCCCCAGCATTTT

clone_size: .
d_call: .
j_call: TRBJ1-2
v_call: TRBV10-2
cdr3_aa: CASSEQANYGYTF
cdr3_nt: TGCGCCAGCAGTGAGCAAGCTAACTATGGCTACACCTTC

clone_size: .
d_call: .
j_call: TRBJ1-6
v_call: TRBV9
cdr3_aa: CASSAATYNSPLHF
cdr3_nt: TGTGCCAGCAGCGCGGCAACCTATAATTCACCCCTCCACTTT

clone_size: .
d_call: .
j_call: TRBJ2-5
v_call: TRBV5-4
cdr3_aa: CASSYQIQETQYF
cdr3_nt: TGTGCCAGCAGCTATCAGATTCAAGAGACCCAGTACTTC

clone_size: .
d_call: TRBD2
j_call: TRBJ2-3
v_call: TRBV27
cdr3_aa: CASSSTSGGDTQYF
cdr3_nt: TGTGCCAGCAGTTCGACTAGCGGGGGAGATACGCAGTATTTT

clone_size: .
d_call: TRBD2
j_call: TRBJ2-1
v_call: TRBV7-6
cdr3_aa: CASSLVGGGVDEQFF
cdr3_nt: TGTGCCAGCAGCTTAGTGGGGGGGGGTGTCGATGAGCAGTTCTTC